Each of the 10 T cell receptor beta chains below was sequenced from the same sample in a study of technical replicates of blood from a few donors. Assay used: immunoSEQ multiplex PCR; TCRdb lists only in-frame clones, some missing. The data contain 70,000 to 85,000 clones, 95% of them singletons. The sequenced sample consisted of T cells isolated from PBMCs. The source of these receptors is a human donor in good health.

The V gene is TRBV6-1, the J gene TRBJ1-2; D call uncertain. This CDR3 has 14 amino acids. CDR1 and CDR2 from the germline V gene are MNHNS and SASEGT. V lost 11 bases, J lost 3 bases, and 19 bases lay in between. The CDR3 sequence: CAASKVYRDYGYTF. CDR3 bases: TGTGCCGCGTCGAAAGTCTACCGAGACTATGGCTACACCTTC.

The chain links TRBV7-9 to TRBJ2-7; TRBD1 matches 10 bases. CDR1 SEHNR and CDR2 FQNEAQ come from the germline V gene (reference sequence). Germline trimming cut 5 bases from V and 1 base from J; bases unmatched to any gene: 8. The CDR3 sequence is 16 residues long. The CDR3 DNA reads as TGTGCCAGCAGCGTACGACAGGGGGCGAGGTCCTACGAGCAGTACTTC. Translated: CASSVRQGARSYEQYF.

This chain connects TRBV2 to TRBJ1-5, with D possibly matching TRBD1 (6 bases). CDR1 and CDR2 (germline): SNHLY, FYNNEI. CDR3 length equals 16 residues. With 1 base removed from V and 15 bases from J, the gap between germline ends came to 25 bases. The CDR3 coding sequence is TGTGCCAGCAGTGAAGGACCGGGCACAGGGCCAGCCGGCCCGCATTTT. It translates to CASSEGPGTGPAGPHF. Supplemented by reference TRBV2 and TRBJ1-5, the full variable domain reads EPEVTQTPSHQVTQMGQEVILRCVPISNHLYFYWYRQILGQKVEFLVSFYNNEISEKSEIFDDQFSVERPDGSNFTLKIRSTKLEDSAMYFCASSEGPGTGPAGPHFGDGTRLSIL.

The rearrangement joins TRBV6-5 to TRBJ2-3; TRBD2 agrees at 13 bases. CDR1 and CDR2 from the germline V gene are MNHEY and SVGAGI. V lost 6 bases to trimming and J lost 6 bases; unmatched junction nucleotides: 6. CDR3 length: 15 residues. The DNA of the CDR3 is TGTGCCAGCAGCCGGACTAGCGGGGGAGTTGATACGCAGTATTTT. It translates to CASSRTSGGVDTQYF.

V is TRBV15 and J is TRBJ1-6, with D possibly being TRBD1 (5 bases). Germline values: CDR1 LNHNV, CDR2 YYDKDF (reference sequence). The CDR3 is 15 residues long. The ends were cut back, 4 bases at V and 13 bases at J, with 20 bases in the middle. The DNA for the CDR3 is TGTGCCACCAGCATATCCCGGACACCCCTCAACCCCCTCCACTTT. Encoded protein: CATSISRTPLNPLHF.

This sequence joins TRBV5-1 and TRBJ1-5; weak D call: TRBD1 (5 bases). Germline CDR1 is SGHRS and CDR2 is YFSETQ. Trimming shortened V by 4 bases and J by 6 bases, and 14 bases separated the two germline ends. CDR3 size: 14 residues. Here the CDR3 reads CASSLGQGGQPQHF. Here the CDR3 DNA reads TGCGCCAGCAGCCTCGGGCAGGGAGGTCAGCCCCAGCATTTT.

V and J are TRBV27 and TRBJ2-1, with D possibly matching TRBD1 (6 bases). The CDR3 is 14 residues long. The germline V gene has CDR1 MNHEY and CDR2 SMNVEV (reference sequence). V shed 4 bases and J shed 3 bases, with 10 bases lying between them. CDR3 DNA sequence: TGTGCCAGCAGTTCACAGGACAGCTACAATGAGCAGTTCTTC. Translating it yields CASSSQDSYNEQFF.

The rearrangement uses TRBV18 and TRBJ2-1; 9 positions agree with TRBD1. Germline V CDR1 and CDR2: KGHSH, LQKENI. V shed 6 bases, J shed 3 bases, and the junction held 6 bases outside the gene matches. This CDR3 spans 15 amino acids. CDR3 region: CASSKDRGNYNEQFF. DNA for the CDR3: TGTGCCAGCTCCAAGGACAGGGGCAACTACAATGAGCAGTTCTTC.

V is TRBV30 and J is TRBJ1-5; D gene ambiguous. V lost 7 bases to trimming and J lost 3 bases, with 10 bases between them. Looked up from germline, CDR1 is GTSNPN and CDR2 is SVGIG (reference sequence). This CDR3 has 12 amino acids. CDR3 sequence reads: CASDSNNQPQHF. The CDR3 region has the DNA TGTGCCTCCGATAGCAACAATCAGCCCCAGCATTTT.

This chain joins TRBV6-5 and TRBJ2-2; D is uncertain. Germline values: CDR1 MNHEY, CDR2 SVGAGI. V lost 3 bases and J lost 3, with 8 bases in between. CDR3 size: 14 residues. CDR3 region: CASSYGTDTGELFF. The CDR3 DNA follows: TGTGCCAGCAGTTATGGTACTGACACCGGGGAGCTGTTTTTT.